This entry features one T cell receptor (beta chain) sequence. Its cognate antigen has yet to be identified. Per-base qualities were not stored, and no clone one base away is much larger. The immunoSEQ Assay, a bias-controlled multiplex PCR, was used to amplify TCRbeta CDR3 regions from genomic DNA. Per the original workflow: Nucleated cell counts per sample were estimated from amplification of reference gene primers within the assay. To quantify the absolute abundance of each unique TCRbeta CDR3 rearrangement, sequence reads were collapsed and filtered. For each sample, productive Simpson clonality was calculated as the square root of Simpson's diversity index across productive rearrangements. TCRdb holds this immuneACCESS table with in-frame rearrangements only. Some clones are missing; in checked studies, unresolved V genes explain under half, and the rest has no known cause. Clonal size and the V and J genes are those of that table, whereas D and trimming came from the DNA. This sample comprises about 68,000 clones, roughly nine tenths of them detected only once. Of the sample, around 8.7% is held by the ten largest clones.

CDR3 length: 16 amino acids, cysteine to phenylalanine. Only CDR3 DNA remains: 48 bases, in frame from the first base. The germline V gene yields WSHSY for CDR1 and SAAADI for CDR2. V and J are trimmed by 6 bases and 1 base, and the gene matches miss 9 bases of the junction. These data belong to a study of blood T cell repertoires in COVID-19 (dated by TCRdb to 2019 to 2021). Some background on the complete study: The collaborator samples originated in the United States, Italy and Spain and spanned the acute and convalescent phases of COVID-19. Subjects who had been exposed to COVID-19, were actively infected with it, or had recovered from it provided the deeply sampled blood TCRbeta repertoires that made up the dataset. Where available, HLA class I and class II types were taken from metadata supplied by the sample provider and were not determined by assay-based typing. Sample metadata almost always included a de-identified subject ID, COVID-19 status, age in years and sex. The material from the prospective study consisted of cDNA or gDNA derived from T cells, B-cell-depleted T cells, or PBMCs. The samples were drawn from two sources: the first 160 participants of the ongoing ImmuneRACE study, and approximately 1,300 subjects contributed by 6 global collaborators. The repertoires were released in a freely available public database meant as a resource for research on the immune response to SARS-CoV-2.

What the authors observed across the whole study: Clinical and demographic metadata were provided uncurated, with the amount varying by source and participant.

Each collaborating institution followed its own protocols to collect whole blood in K2EDTA tubes. For TCRbeta analysis, collaborators shipped samples in one of three forms: frozen whole blood, isolated PBMCs, or DNA extracted from either of those sample types. Recombination joined TRBV10-2 with TRBJ2-5; the junction holds 9 bases that match TRBD2. Sequencing was carried out using peripheral blood. This TCR came from a middle-aged man with active COVID-19. The CDR3 region has the sequence CASRESAGGSQETQYF. The DNA sequence is as follows: TGCGCCAGCAGAGAATCGGCGGGGGGGAGCCAAGAGACCCAGTACTTC.